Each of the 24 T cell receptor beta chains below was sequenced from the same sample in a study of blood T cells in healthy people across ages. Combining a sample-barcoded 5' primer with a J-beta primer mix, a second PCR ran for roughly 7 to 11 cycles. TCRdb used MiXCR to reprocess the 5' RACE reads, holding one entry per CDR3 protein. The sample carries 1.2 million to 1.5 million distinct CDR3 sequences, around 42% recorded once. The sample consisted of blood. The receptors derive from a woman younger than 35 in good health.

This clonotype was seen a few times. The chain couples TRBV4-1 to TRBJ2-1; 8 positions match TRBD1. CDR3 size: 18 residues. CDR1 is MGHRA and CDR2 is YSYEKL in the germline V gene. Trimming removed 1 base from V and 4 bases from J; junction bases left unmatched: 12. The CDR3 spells CASSQVAGGRGQYNEQFF. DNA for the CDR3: TGCGCCAGCAGCCAAGTAGCCGGTGGCAGGGGGCAATACAATGAGCAGTTCTTC.

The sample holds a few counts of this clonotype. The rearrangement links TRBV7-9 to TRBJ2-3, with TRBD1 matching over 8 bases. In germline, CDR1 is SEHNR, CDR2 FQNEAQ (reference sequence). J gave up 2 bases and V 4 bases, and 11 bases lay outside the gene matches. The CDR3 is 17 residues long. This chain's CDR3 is CASSYSPGQAFTDTQYF. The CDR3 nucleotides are TGTGCCAGCAGCTATTCCCCGGGACAGGCCTTCACAGATACGCAGTATTTT.

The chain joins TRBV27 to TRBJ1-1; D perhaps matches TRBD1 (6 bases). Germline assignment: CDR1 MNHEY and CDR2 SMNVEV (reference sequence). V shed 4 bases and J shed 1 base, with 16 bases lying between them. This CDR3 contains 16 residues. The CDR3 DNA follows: TGTGCCAGCAGTTCGCACAAACAGGGAGCGAACACTGAAGCTTTCTTT. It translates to CASSSHKQGANTEAFF.

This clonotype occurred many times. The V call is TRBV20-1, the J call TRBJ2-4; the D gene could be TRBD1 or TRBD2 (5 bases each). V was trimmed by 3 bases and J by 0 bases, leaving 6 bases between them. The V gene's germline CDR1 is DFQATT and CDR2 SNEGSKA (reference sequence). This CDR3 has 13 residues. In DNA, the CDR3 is TGCAGTGCTAGTGGGGGAGCCAAAAACATTCAGTACTTC. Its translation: CSASGGAKNIQYF.

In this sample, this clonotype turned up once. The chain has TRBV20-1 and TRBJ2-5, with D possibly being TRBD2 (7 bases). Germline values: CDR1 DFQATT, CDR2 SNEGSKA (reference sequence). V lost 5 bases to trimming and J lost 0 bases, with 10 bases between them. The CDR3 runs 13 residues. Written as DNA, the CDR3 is TGCAGTGCTTCCGGGGGGCACCAAGAGACCCAGTACTTC. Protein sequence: CSASGGHQETQYF.

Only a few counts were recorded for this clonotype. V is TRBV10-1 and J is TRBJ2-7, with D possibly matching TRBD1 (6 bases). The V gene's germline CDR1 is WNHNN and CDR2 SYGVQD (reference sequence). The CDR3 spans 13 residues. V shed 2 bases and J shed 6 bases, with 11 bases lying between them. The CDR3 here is CASSENQGSEQYF. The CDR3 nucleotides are TGCGCCAGCAGTGAGAACCAGGGGTCCGAGCAGTACTTC.

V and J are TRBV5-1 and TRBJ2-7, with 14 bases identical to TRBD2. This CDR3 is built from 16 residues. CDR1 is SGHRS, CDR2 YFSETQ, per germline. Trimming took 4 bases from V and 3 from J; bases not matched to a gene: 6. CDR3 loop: CASSLGTSGSIYEQYF. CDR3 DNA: TGCGCCAGCAGCCTAGGGACTAGCGGGAGCATCTACGAGCAGTACTTC.

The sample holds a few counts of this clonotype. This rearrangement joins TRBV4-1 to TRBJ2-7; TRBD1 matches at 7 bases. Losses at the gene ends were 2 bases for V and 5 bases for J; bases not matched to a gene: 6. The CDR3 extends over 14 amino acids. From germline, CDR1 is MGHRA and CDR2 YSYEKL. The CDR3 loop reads CASSQNDRDHEQYF. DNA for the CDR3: TGCGCCAGCAGCCAAAACGACAGGGACCACGAGCAGTACTTC.

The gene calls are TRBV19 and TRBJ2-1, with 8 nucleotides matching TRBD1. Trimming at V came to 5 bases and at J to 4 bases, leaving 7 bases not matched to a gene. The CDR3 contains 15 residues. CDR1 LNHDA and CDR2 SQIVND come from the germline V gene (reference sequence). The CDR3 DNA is TGTGCCAGTAGTCCCGAGCACAGGGGGTACAATGAGCAGTTCTTC. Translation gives CASSPEHRGYNEQFF.

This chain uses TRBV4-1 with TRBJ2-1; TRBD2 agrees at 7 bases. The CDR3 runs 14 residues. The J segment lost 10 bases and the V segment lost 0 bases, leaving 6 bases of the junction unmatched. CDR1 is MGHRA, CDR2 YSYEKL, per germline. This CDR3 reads CASSQDRTRYEQFF. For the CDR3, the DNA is TGCGCCAGCAGCCAAGATCGGACTAGGTACGAGCAGTTCTTC.

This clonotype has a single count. The DNA for the CDR3 is TGTGCCAGTAGCCCGAGGTACAGGAGAAACTATGGCTACACCTTC. Its translation: CASSPRYRRNYGYTF. The V call is TRBV6-7, the J call TRBJ1-2; TRBD1 is a possible D gene (5 bases). TRBV6-7 carries the ORF label, with uncertain function. The V end was cut by 9 bases, the J end by 2 bases, with 19 bases between. The CDR3 sequence is 15 residues long.

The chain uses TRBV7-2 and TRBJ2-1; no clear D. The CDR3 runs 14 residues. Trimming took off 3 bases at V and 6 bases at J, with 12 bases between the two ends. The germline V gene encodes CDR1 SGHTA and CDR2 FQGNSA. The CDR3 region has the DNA TGTGCCAGCAGCTTTGACCCTGGGTCCAATGAGCAGTTCTTC. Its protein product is CASSFDPGSNEQFF.

CDR3 sequence reads: CASNPGQGGGKNIQYF. The CDR3 DNA is TGTGCCAGCAACCCAGGACAGGGTGGGGGGAAAAACATTCAGTACTTC. The gene calls are TRBV6-5 and TRBJ2-4, with TRBD1 matching 8 bases. The V segment lost 7 bases and the J segment 4 bases; nucleotides outside the gene matches: 12. Germline CDR1 and CDR2: MNHEY and SVGAGI. The CDR3 is 16 amino acids.

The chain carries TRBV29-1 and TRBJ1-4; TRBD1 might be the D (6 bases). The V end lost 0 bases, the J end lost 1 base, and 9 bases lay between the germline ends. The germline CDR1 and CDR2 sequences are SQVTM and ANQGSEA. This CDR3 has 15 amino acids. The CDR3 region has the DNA TGCAGCGTTGAAGACAGGGGAGGAACTAATGAAAAACTGTTTTTT. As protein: CSVEDRGGTNEKLFF. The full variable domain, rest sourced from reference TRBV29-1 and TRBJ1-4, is SAVISQKPSRDICQRGTSLTIQCQVDSQVTMMFWYRQQPGQSLTLIATANQGSEATYESGFVIDKFPISRPNLTFSTLTVSNMSPEDSSIYLCSVEDRGGTNEKLFFGSGTQLSVL.

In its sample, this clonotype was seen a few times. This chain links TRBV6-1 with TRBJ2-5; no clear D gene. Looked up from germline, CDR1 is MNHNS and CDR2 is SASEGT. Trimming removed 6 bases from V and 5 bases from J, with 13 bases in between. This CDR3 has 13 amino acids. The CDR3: CASSGEIWETQYF. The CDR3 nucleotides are TGTGCCAGCAGCGGAGAGATTTGGGAGACCCAGTACTTC.

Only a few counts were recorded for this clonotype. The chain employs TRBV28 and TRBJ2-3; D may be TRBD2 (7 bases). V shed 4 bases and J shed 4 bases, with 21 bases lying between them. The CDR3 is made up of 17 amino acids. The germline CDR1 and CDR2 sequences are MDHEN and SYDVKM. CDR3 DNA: TGTGCCAGCAGTTGGGGGCGTTTTACTAGCGAGCCAGATACGCAGTATTTT. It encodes CASSWGRFTSEPDTQYF.

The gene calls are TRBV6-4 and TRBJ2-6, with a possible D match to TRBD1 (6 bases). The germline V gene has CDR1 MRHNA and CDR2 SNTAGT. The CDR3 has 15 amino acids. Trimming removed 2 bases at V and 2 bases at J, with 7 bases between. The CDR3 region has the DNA TGTGCCAGCAGTGACGAGGGGGCTGGGGCCAACGTCCTGACTTTC. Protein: CASSDEGAGANVLTF.

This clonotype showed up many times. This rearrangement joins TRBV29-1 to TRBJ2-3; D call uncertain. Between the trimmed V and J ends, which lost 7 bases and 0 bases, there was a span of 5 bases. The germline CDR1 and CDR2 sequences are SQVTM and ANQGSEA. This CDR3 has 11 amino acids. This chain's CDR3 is CSGSSTDTQYF. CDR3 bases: TGCAGCGGCTCCAGCACAGATACGCAGTATTTT.

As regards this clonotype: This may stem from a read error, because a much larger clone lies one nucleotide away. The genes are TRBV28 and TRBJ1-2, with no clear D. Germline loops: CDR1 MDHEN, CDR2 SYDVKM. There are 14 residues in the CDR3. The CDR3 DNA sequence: TGTGTCAGCAGTGTGTTAGACGGAGGATATGGCTACACCTTC. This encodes CVSSVLDGGYGYTF.

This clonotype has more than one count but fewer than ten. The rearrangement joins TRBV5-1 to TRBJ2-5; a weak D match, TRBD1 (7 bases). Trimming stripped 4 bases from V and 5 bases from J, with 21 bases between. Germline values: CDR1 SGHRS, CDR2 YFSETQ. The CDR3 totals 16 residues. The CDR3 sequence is CASSGGTVPGLETQYF. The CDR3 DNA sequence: TGCGCCAGCAGCGGCGGGACAGTTCCAGGATTGGAGACCCAGTACTTC. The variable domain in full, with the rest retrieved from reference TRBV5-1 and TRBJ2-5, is KAGVTQTPRYLIKTRGQQVTLSCSPISGHRSVSWYQQTPGQGLQFLFEYFSETQRNKGNFPGRFSGRQFSNSRSEMNVSTLELGDSALYLCASSGGTVPGLETQYFGPGTRLLVL.

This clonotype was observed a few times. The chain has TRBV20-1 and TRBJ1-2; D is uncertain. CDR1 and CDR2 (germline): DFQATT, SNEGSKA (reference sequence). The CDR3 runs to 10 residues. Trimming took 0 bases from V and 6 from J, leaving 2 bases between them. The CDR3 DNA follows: TGCAGTGCTAGAGATCATGGCTACACCTTC. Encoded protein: CSARDHGYTF.

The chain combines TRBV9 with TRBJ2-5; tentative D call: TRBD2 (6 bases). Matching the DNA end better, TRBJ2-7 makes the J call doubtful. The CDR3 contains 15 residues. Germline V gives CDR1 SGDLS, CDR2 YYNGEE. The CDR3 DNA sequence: TGTGCCAGCAGCGAAAAAGGGGACTGGTTGTACGAGCAGTACTTC. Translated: CASSEKGDWLYEQYF.

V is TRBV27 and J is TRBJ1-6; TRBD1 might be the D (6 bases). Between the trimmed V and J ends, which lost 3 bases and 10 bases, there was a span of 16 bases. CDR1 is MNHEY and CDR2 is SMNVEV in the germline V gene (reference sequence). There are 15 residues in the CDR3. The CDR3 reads CASSLGRGGESPLHF. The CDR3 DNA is TGTGCCAGCAGTTTGGGGAGAGGGGGTGAGTCACCCCTCCACTTT.

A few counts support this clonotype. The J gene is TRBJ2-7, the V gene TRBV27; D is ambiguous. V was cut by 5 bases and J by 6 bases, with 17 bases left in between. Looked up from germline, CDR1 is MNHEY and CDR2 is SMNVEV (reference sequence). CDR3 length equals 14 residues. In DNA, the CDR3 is TGTGCCAGCAGTATACGGGCCGTCGCCGGCGAGCAGTACTTC. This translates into CASSIRAVAGEQYF.